At least ten counts were recorded for the clone carrying this T cell receptor beta chain. Its antigen is as yet unknown. The source of the sample is a study of T cell repertoires in cytomegalovirus infection. As for the study in general: Indications came from public TCR beta signatures; they pointed to CMV infection and to a matching HLA type.

The study, taken as a whole, reports: The study found HLA-C-restricted CMV-specific TCR beta clonotypes dominating the ex vivo response. Frequencies of public TCR beta families were cumulated, and this identified carriers of CMV plus the relevant HLA.

TCRdb used MiXCR to reprocess the reads, holding one entry per CDR3 protein. Of 250,000 or so distinct CDR3 sequences in the sample, 9% to 15% were seen once. The sequenced sample was PBMCs. This receptor was taken from a human donor in good health (CMV status not recorded). Some clones in this sample may be carry-over from other donors' samples.

The CDR3 DNA reads TGTGCCAGCAGACAAACGGGACTAGCGGGCTCCTACGAGCAGTACTTC. Its protein product is CASRQTGLAGSYEQYF. The chain recombines TRBV28 with TRBJ2-7; 12 bases agree with TRBD2. Trimming removed 6 bases from V and 0 bases from J; junction bases left unmatched: 6. The CDR3 is 16 amino acids. The germline CDR1 and CDR2 sequences are MDHEN and SYDVKM.